This T cell receptor (beta chain) was captured in a study of technical replicates of blood from several donors. Clones were sequenced by immunoSEQ multiplex PCR, and TCRdb holds only the in-frame ones, with some missing. This sample yields approximately 90,000 clones, of which 95% are seen a single time; roughly 0.28% belongs to the top ten. The origin of this receptor is a human donor in good health. Sequencing used T cells isolated from PBMCs.

CDR3 DNA: TGCGCCAGCAGTGACCAGGGACAGGGTATCACCGGGGAGCTGTTTTTT. This encodes CASSDQGQGITGELFF. The chain employs TRBV10-1 and TRBJ2-2; 9 bases match TRBD1. The V gene's germline CDR1 is WNHNN and CDR2 SYGVQD (reference sequence). The CDR3 contains 16 residues. After removal of 3 bases from V and 4 bases from J, the junction contained 6 bases not matched to a gene.